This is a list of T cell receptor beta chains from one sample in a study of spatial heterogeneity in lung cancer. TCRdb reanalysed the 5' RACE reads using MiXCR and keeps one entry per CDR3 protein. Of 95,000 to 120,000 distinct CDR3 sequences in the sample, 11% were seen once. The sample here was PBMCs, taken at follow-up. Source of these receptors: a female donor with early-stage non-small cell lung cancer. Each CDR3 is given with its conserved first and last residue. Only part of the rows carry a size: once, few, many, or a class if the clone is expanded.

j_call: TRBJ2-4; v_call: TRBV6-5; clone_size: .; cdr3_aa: CASSRRQVLARNIQYF
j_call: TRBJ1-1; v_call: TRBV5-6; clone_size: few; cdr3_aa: CASSSIDRTLTEAFF
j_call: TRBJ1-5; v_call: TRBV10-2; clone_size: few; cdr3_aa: CASSEREGRQPQHF
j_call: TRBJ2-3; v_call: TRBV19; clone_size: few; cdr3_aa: CASSWLAAQPDTQYF
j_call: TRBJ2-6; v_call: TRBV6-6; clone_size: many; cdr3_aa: CASSYRIAGGSGANVLTF
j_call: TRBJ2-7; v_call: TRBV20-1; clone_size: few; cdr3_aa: CSARRTSGQYVQYF
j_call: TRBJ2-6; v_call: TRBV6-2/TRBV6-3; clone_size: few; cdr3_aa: CASRMVYDRPSGANVLTF
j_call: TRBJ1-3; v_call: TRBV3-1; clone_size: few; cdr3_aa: CASSSSGGRATGNTIYF
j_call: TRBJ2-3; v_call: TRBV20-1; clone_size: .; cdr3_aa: CSARAGLAGVKDTQYF
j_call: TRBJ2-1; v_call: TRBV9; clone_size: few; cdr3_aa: CASSVGGRGSYNEQFF
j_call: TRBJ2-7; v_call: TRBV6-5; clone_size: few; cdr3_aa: CASSYRDNEGEQYF
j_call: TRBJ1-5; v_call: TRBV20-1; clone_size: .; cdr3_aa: CSAQVRQGDNQPQHF
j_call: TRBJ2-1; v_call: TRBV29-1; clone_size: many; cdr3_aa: CSVEDLMLRGAHGNEQFF
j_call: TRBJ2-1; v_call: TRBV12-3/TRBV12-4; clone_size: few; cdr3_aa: CASSAQGYSSYNEQFF
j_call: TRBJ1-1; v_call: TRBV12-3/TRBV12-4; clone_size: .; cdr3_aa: CASRKRQVTEAFF
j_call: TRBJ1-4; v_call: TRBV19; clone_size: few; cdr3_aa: CASSIEVQGINEKLFF
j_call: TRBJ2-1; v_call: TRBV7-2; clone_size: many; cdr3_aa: CASSFFGMHNEQFF
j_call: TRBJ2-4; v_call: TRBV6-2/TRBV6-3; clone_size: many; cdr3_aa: CASSPIAKNIQYF
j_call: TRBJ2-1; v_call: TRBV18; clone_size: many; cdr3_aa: CASSQTSGTEQFF
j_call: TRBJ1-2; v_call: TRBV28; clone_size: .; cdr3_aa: CASSLPGQGNYGYTF
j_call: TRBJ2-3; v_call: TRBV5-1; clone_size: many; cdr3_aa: CASSLIQGARRNTDTQYF
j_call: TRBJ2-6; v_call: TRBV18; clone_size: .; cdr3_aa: CASSPSSGTGANVLTF
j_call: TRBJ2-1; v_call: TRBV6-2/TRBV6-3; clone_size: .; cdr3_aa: CASSYSTSGSTEQFF
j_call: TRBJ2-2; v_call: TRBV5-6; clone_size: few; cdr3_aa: CASSRWVSANTGELFF
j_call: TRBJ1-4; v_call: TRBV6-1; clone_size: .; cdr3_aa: CASSETEKLFF
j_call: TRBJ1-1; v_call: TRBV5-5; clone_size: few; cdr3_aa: CASSTWNTEAFF
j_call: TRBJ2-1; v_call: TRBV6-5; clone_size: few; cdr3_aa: CASSRTLAGGRNEQFF
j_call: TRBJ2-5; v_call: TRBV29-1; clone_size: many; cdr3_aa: CSVEILAEETQYF
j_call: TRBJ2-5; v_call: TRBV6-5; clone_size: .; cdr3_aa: CASSYHRGRETQYF
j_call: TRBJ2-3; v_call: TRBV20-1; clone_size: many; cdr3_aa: CSARDFVAASTDTQYF
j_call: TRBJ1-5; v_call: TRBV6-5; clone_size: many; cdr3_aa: CASSYSWTEDQPQHF
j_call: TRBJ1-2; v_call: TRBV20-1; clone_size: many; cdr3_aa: CSAGGQDLYGYTF
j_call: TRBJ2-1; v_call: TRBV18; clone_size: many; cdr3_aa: CASSPRGQGSYEQFF
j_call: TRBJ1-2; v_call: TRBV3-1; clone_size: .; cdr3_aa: CASSQEAGQSLF
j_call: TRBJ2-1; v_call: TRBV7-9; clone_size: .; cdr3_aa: CASSSGGAGPYSSYNEQFF
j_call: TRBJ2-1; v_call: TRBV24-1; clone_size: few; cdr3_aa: CATSDPSGRQDEQFF
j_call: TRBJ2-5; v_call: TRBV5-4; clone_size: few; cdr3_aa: CASSRKLARETQYF
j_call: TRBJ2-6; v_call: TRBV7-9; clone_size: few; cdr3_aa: CASTPGTGSSGANVLTF
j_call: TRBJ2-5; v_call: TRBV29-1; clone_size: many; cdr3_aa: CSVQGGRGETQYF
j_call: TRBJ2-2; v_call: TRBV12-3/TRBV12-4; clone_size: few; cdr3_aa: CASSEAGIVTGELFF
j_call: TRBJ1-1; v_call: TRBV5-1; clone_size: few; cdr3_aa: CASSSLGDGTEAFF
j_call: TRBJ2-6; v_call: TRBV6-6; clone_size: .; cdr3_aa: CASSTGHLSGANVLTF
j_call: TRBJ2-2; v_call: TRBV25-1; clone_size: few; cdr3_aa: CASSEYGGAVGELFF
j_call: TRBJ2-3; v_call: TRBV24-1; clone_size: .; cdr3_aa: CATSDPGHGSDTQYF
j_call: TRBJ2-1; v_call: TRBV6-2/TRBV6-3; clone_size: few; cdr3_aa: CASSYPRDEQFF
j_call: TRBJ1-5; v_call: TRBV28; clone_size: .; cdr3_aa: CASSSLQGGYNQPQHF
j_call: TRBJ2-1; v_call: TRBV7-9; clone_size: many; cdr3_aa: CASREFPGDEQFF
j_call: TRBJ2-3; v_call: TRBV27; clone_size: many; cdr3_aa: CASSFKPPGLAGGIDTQYF
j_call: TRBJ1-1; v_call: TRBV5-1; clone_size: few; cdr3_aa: CASSLGQGMNTEAFF
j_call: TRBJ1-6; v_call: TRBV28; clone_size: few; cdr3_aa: CASRPGGGPNSPLHF
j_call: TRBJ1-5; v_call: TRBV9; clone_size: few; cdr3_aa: CASSSGGGRNQPQHF
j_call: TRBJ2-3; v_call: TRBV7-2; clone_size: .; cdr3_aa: CASSLELAGANTQYF
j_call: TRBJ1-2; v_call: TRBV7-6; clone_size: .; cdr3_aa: CASSPQMDSYGYTF
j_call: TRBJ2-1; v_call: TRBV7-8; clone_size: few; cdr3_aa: CASSFRRNEYNEQFF
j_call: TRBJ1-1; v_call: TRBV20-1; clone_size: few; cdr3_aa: CSAPKGVVTEAFF